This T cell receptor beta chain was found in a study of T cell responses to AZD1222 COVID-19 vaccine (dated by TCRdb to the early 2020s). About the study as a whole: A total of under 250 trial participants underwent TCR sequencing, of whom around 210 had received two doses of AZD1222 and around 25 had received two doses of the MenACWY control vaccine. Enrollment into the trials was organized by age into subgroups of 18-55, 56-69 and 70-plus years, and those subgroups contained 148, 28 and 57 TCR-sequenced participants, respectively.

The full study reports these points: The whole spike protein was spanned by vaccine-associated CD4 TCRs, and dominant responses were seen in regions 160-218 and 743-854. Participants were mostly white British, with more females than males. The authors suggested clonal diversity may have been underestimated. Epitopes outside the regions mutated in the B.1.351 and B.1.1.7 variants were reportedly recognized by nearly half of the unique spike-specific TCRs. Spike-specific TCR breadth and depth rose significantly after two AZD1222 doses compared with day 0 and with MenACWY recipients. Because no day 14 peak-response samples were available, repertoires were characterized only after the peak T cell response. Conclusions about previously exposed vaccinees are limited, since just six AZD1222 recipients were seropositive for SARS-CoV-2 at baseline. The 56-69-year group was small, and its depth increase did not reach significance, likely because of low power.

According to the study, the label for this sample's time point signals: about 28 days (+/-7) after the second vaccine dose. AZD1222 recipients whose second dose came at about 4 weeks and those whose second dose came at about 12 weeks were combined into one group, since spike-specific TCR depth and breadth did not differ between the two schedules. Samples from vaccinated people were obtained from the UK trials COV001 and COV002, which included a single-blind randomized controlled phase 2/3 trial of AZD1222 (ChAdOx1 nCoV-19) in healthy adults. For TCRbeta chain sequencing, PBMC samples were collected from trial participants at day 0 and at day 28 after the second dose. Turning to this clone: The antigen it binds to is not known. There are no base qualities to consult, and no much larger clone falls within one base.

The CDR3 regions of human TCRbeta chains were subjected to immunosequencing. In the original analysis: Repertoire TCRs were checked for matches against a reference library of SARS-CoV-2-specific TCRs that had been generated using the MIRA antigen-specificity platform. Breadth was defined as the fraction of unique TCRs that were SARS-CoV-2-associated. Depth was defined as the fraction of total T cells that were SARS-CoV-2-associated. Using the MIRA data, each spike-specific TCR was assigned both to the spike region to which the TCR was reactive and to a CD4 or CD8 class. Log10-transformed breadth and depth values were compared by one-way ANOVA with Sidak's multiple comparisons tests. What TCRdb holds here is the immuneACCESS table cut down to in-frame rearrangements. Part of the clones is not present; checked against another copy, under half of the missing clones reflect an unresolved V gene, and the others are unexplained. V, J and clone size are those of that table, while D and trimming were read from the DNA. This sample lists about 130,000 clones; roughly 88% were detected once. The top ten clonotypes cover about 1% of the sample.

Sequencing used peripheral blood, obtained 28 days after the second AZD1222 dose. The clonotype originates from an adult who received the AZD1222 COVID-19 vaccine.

The encoded CDR3 is CASLGRLNTEAFF. The sequence in DNA is TGTGCCAGCCTGGGACGGTTGAACACTGAAGCTTTCTTT. The sequence links TRBV19 to TRBJ1-1, with TRBD1 as a weak D call on 5 bases. CDR1 and CDR2, looked up from the germline V gene (reference sequence), are LNHDA and SQIVND. Spanning cysteine to phenylalanine, the CDR3 consists of 13 amino acids. Here the CDR3 DNA is all that survives: 39 bases in frame from base 1. Cut back by 9 bases and 0 bases, the V and J ends lie 11 bases apart.